One and the same sample provided the 10 T cell receptor beta chains below, sequenced in a study of T cells after yellow fever vaccination. TCRdb ran MiXCR on the 5' RACE reads and lists one entry per CDR3 protein. The table records approximately 580,000 distinct CDR3 sequences, 17% of them present only once. Sequences were derived from PBMCs, sampled 5 days after the first yellow fever vaccination. The receptors were sampled from a man in his late teens or twenties who received the YFV17D yellow fever vaccine.

The rearrangement uses TRBV20-1 and TRBJ1-3; perhaps TRBD1 as D (6 bases). V was trimmed by 4 bases and J by 4 bases, leaving 11 bases between them. Germline V gives CDR1 DFQATT, CDR2 SNEGSKA (reference sequence). CDR3 length equals 13 residues. CDR3 in amino acids: CSAMGAVGNTIYF. The DNA for the CDR3 is TGCAGTGCTATGGGGGCTGTCGGAAACACCATATATTTT.

The chain joins TRBV7-6 to TRBJ1-4; D remains unclear. The CDR3 covers 15 residues. Trimming shortened V by 1 base and J by 0 bases, and 6 bases separated the two germline ends. Germline V gives CDR1 SGHVS, CDR2 FNYEAQ. As DNA, the CDR3 is TGTGCCAGCAGCTTAGAGGTAGCAACTAATGAAAAACTGTTTTTT. This sequence encodes CASSLEVATNEKLFF. Full variable domain (rest looked up from reference TRBV7-6 and TRBJ1-4): GAGVSQSPRYKVTKRGQDVALRCDPISGHVSLYWYRQALGQGPEFLTYFNYEAQQDKSGLPNDRFSAERPEGSISTLTIQRTEQRDSAMYRCASSLEVATNEKLFFGSGTQLSVL.

V is TRBV2 and J is TRBJ1-1; TRBD1 aligns across 7 bases. The CDR3 is 17 amino acids. Losses at the gene ends were 3 bases for V and 7 bases for J; bases not matched to a gene: 17. Germline CDR1 is SNHLY and CDR2 is FYNNEI. CDR3 protein: CASSDPGGRQGGFEAFF. The CDR3 DNA is TGTGCCAGCAGTGACCCCGGGGGTCGACAGGGTGGCTTTGAAGCTTTCTTT.

This rearrangement joins TRBV27 to TRBJ2-3; 9 bases agree with TRBD1. Germline CDR1 and CDR2: MNHEY and SMNVEV (reference sequence). CDR3 length equals 15 residues. V shed 3 bases, J shed 2 bases, and the junction held 3 bases outside the gene matches. CDR3 DNA: TGTGCCAGCAGTTTCTGGGACAGGGCCACAGATACGCAGTATTTT. It codes for CASSFWDRATDTQYF.

This clonotype turned up a few times. The chain recombines TRBV5-1 with TRBJ2-3; D gene uncertain. There are 14 residues in the CDR3. Germline loops: CDR1 SGHRS, CDR2 YFSETQ. V dropped 5 bases and J dropped 2 bases, with 12 bases sitting between them. The CDR3 sequence: CASRQAEPTDTQYF. Written as DNA, the CDR3 is TGCGCCAGCAGGCAGGCGGAACCCACAGATACGCAGTATTTT.

This clonotype was found a few times. The chain has TRBV4-3 and TRBJ2-7; 12 positions agree with TRBD2. This CDR3 is built from 19 residues. Trimming cost V 4 bases and J 3 bases; bases outside gene matches: 16. Germline lookup yields CDR1 LGHNA and CDR2 YSLEER. This chain's CDR3 is CASSPLGRASGGASYEQYF. The CDR3 DNA is TGCGCCAGCAGCCCGCTGGGAAGGGCTAGCGGGGGGGCAAGCTACGAGCAGTACTTC.

This chain uses TRBV6-4 with TRBJ2-3; D remains ambiguous. CDR1 is MRHNA, CDR2 SNTAGT, per germline. The CDR3 is 9 amino acids. The V end was cut by 8 bases, the J end by 8 bases, with 5 bases between. The CDR3 nucleotides read TGTGCCAGCGGTGGTACGCAGTATTTT. Protein product: CASGGTQYF.

The chain links TRBV30 to TRBJ2-5; TRBD1 matches 8 bases. Germline assignment: CDR1 GTSNPN and CDR2 SVGIG (reference sequence). The CDR3 contains 16 residues. With 1 base clipped from V and 5 bases from J, the junction kept 12 bases outside the gene matches. CDR3 in amino acids: CAWSAPDRVSRETQYF. The DNA for the CDR3 is TGTGCCTGGAGTGCACCGGACAGGGTATCCCGGGAGACCCAGTACTTC.

The J gene is TRBJ2-1, the V gene TRBV12-3 or TRBV12-4; the match to TRBD1 covers 11 bases. This CDR3 contains 14 residues. V trimming: 9 bases; J trimming: 7 bases; junction bases outside the gene matches: 8. CDR3 amino acids: CASRWDRGWNEQFF. CDR3 nucleotide sequence: TGTGCCAGTCGTTGGGACAGGGGGTGGAATGAGCAGTTCTTC.

V is TRBV28 and J is TRBJ1-2; D is unclear. The CDR3 length is 16 residues. Trimming cost V 2 bases and J 8 bases, with 21 bases left between them. CDR1 and CDR2 (germline): MDHEN, SYDVKM. For the CDR3, the DNA is TGTGCCAGCAGTTTAATGTACGGAATTTCTATCGACGGCTACACCTTC. Translated: CASSLMYGISIDGYTF.